This T cell receptor (beta chain) was recorded in a study of spatial heterogeneity in lung cancer. Study information: A module score for T cells, taken from matched bulk RNA-seq, correlated strongly with TCR transcript counts in tumor regions.

TCRdb ran MiXCR on the 5' RACE reads and lists one entry per CDR3 protein. The sample has thousands of distinct CDR3 sequences; over 11% are singletons. As for time point: sample taken at primary tumor resection. V gave up 7 bases and J gave up 8 bases, with 24 bases separating them. The length of the CDR3 is 16 residues. Study-wide results and limits: Tumoral mutation counts were tracked by counts of expanded intratumoral alpha and beta TCRs. Regional and ubiquitous nonsynonymous mutations were tracked by counts of regional and ubiquitous expanded TCRs, respectively.

This clonotype has a count of ten or more. Its antigen remains unknown. Since it is a stray read in a library aimed at alpha chains, this beta chain has a size that is not meaningful. The J gene is TRBJ2-1, the V gene TRBV12-3 or TRBV12-4, with D perhaps TRBD2 (7 bases). The sequencing here drew on lung tumor tissue, taken at surgery. The clonotype was recovered from a male donor with early-stage non-small cell lung cancer. DNA for the CDR3: TGTGCCAGCACGACTCCACTAGCAAAAGGGGGGGATGAGCAGTTCTTC. Translating gives CASTTPLAKGGDEQFF.